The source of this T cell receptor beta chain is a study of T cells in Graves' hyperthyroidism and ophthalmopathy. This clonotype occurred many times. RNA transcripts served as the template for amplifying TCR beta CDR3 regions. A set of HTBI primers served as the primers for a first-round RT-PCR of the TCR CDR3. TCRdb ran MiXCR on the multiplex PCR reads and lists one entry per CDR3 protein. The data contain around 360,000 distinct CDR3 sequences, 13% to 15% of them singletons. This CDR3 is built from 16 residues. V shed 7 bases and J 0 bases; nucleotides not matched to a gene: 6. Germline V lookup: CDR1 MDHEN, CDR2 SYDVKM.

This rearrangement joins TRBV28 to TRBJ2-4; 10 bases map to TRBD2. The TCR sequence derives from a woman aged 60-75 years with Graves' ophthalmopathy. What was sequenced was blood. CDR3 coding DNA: TGTGCCAGCAAGATAGCGGGAGGCCTAGCCAAAAACATTCAGTACTTC. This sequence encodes CASKIAGGLAKNIQYF.